This T cell receptor beta chain emerged from a study of glioma-infiltrating T cells. Study conclusions and caveats: Above-expected tissue-blood divergence occurred in all gliomas, most in low-grade ones. Tissue and blood shared very few CDR3 sequences.

A few counts support this clonotype. The antigen is undetermined. Amplification of TCR alpha and beta CDR3 regions from RNA used iRepertoire nested multiplex PCR. One-step reverse transcription and amplification started from about 100-400 ng of tissue mRNA or PBMC total RNA. TCRdb reprocessed the multiplex PCR reads with MiXCR, giving one entry per CDR3 protein. The table includes around 120,000 distinct CDR3 sequences, approximately 24% detected once. Sequences were obtained from glioma tissue, nonneoplastic brain tissue, or PBMCs (not recorded which). This TCR was recovered from a human donor with low-grade glioma or glioblastoma, undergoing nonglioma brain surgery, or in good health (not recorded which).

The CDR3 DNA follows: TGCAGTGCACCTATCGGGGGCGCCACGGAGACCCAGTACTTC. It codes for CSAPIGGATETQYF. V gene TRBV20-1 combines with J gene TRBJ2-5; D may match TRBD1 or TRBD2 (6 bases each). The CDR3 spans 14 residues. Deletions cut 6 bases from V and 5 bases from J, with 19 bases between. Germline CDR1 and CDR2: DFQATT and SNEGSKA (reference sequence).